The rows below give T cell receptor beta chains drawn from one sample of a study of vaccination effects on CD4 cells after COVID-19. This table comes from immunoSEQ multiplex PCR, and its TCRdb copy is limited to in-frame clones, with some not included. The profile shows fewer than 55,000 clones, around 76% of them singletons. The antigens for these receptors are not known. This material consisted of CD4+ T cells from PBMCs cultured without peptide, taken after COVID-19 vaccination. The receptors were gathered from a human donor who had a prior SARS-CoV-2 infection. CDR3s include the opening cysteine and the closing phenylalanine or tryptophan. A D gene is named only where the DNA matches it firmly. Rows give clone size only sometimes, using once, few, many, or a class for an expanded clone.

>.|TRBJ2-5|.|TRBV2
TGTGCCAGCAGAGTCGACTCCGGTGTGGGGACCCAGTACTTC
CASRVDSGVGTQYF
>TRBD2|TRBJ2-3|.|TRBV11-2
TGTGCCAGCACCGCATCTAGCGGGTGGGGGGATACGCAGTATTTT
CASTASSGWGDTQYF
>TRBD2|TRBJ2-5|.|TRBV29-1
TGCAGCGTGGTTGGACTAGCGGAGACCCAGTACTTC
CSVVGLAETQYF
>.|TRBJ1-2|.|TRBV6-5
TGTGCCAGCAGCCCAACAGATAACTATGGCTACACCTTC
CASSPTDNYGYTF
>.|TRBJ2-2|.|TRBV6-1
TGTGCCAGCAGTGAATATGGGGGAGGGGGCACCGGGGAGCTGTTTTTT
CASSEYGGGGTGELFF
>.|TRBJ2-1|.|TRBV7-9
TGTGCCAGCAGCTTAGCCGCTGTGAATCCTTCAGCCTACAATGAGCAGTTCTTC
CASSLAAVNPSAYNEQFF
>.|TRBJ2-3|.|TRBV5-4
TGTGCCAGCAGCCCGGGACGGAACGGGGATACGCAGTATTTT
CASSPGRNGDTQYF
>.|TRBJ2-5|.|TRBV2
TGTGCCAGCAGTGAATCAGAGACCCAGTACTTC
CASSESETQYF
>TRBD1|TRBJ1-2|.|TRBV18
TGTGCCAGCTCACGAACGACAGGGGTGGATGGCTACACCTTC
CASSRTTGVDGYTF
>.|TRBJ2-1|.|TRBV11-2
TGTGCCAGCAGCTTAACCGGTGGCAATGAGCAGTTCTTC
CASSLTGGNEQFF
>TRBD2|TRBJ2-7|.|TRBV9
TGTGCCAGCAGCGTGGGACTAGCGGCCTCCTACGAGCAGTACTTC
CASSVGLAASYEQYF
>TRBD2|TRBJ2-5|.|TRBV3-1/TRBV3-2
TGTGCCAGCAGCCGACTAGCGGGGGGGCAAGAGACCCAGTACTTC
CASSRLAGGQETQYF
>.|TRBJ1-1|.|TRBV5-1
TGCGCCAGCAGCTTAGTTTGGGGCCCGAGAACTGAAGCTTTCTTT
CASSLVWGPRTEAFF
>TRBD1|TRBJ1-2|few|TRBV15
TGTGCCACCAGCGGGACAGTCTATGGCTACACCTTC
CATSGTVYGYTF
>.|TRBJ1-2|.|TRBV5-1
TGCGCCAGCAGCTTATCCGGGCTCTCGGGCTACACCTTC
CASSLSGLSGYTF
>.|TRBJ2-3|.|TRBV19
TGTGCCAGTAGTATGCTGGAGACAGATACGCAGTATTTT
CASSMLETDTQYF
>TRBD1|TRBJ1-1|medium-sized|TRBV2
TGTGCCAGCAGGGACAGGGTGCTTACAACTGAAGCTTTCTTT
CASRDRVLTTEAFF
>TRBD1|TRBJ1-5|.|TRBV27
TGTGCCAGCTCCCTCCGGGGACAGGGGAATTATCAGCCCCAGCATTTT
CASSLRGQGNYQPQHF
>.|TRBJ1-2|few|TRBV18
TGTGCCAGCTCACCACCGGGCAGGGGTTATGGCTACACCTTC
CASSPPGRGYGYTF
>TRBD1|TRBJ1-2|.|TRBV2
TGTGCCAGCAGTTCCGGGACAGGGGTATATGGCTACACCTTC
CASSSGTGVYGYTF
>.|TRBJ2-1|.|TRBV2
TGTGCCAGCAGTTATGTGAATGAGCAGTTCTTC
CASSYVNEQFF
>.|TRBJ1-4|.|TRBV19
TGTGCCAGTAGGCCTATAGCAACTAATGAAAAACTGTTTTTT
CASRPIATNEKLFF
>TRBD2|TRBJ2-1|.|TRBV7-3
TGTGCCAGCAGCAAGGCGCGGGAGGGTGGGTTGGAGCAGTTCTTC
CASSKAREGGLEQFF
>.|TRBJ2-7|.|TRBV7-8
TGTGCCAGCAGCCCTAGGGCTCCCGGCGGCGAGCAGTACTTC
CASSPRAPGGEQYF
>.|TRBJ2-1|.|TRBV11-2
TGTGCCAGCAGTCTTAGGGGGGAGGCGTCCTACAATGAGCAGTTCTTC
CASSLRGEASYNEQFF
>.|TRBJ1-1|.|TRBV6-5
TGTGCCAGCAGTTACGCAGGGAAGGGATCTGAAGCTTTCTTT
CASSYAGKGSEAFF
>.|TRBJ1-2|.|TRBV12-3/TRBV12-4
TGTGCCAGCAGTTTTAGGGGGGCCTATGGCTACACCTTC
CASSFRGAYGYTF
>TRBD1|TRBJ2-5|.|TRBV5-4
TGTGCCAGCAGCCCGCCGGGGACAGCCCAAGAGACCCAGTACTTC
CASSPPGTAQETQYF
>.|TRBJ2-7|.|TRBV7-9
TGTGCCAGCAGCTTAGGGCCAGGGGCAACCTACGAGCAGTACTTC
CASSLGPGATYEQYF
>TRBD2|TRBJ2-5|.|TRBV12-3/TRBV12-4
TGTGCCAGCAGTGACGACGCCCGGGAGGACCAGTACTTC
CASSDDAREDQYF
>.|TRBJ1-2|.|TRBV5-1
TGCGCCAGCAGCTTTACCGGACAATATAGCTACACCTTC
CASSFTGQYSYTF
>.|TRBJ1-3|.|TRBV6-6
TGTGCCAGCAGTAACCTGGGGGTCATCTCTGGAAACACCATATATTTT
CASSNLGVISGNTIYF
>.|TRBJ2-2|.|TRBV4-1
TGCGCCAGCAGCCAGAACAGGGCTACGAACACCGGGGAGCTGTTTTTT
CASSQNRATNTGELFF
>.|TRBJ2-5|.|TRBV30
TGTGCCTGGAGTCCAGGACAGTACCAAGAGACCCAGTACTTC
CAWSPGQYQETQYF
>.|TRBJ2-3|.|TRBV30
TGTGCCTGGAGTGTCTCCAGGGCCACAGATACGCAGTATTTT
CAWSVSRATDTQYF
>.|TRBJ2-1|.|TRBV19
TGTGCCAGTAGGGACAACCCTACCCTCGATGAGCAGTTCTTC
CASRDNPTLDEQFF
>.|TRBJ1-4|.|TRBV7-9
TGTGCCAGCAGCTTAGGACATGAAAAACTGTTTTTT
CASSLGHEKLFF
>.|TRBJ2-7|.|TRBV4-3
TGCGCCAGCAGCCAAGAGGACGGCCGGGGGCAGTACTTC
CASSQEDGRGQYF
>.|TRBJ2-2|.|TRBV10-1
TGCGCCAGCAAATATTGGGTGGGGAACACCGGGGAGCTGTTTTTT
CASKYWVGNTGELFF
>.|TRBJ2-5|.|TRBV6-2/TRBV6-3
TGTGCCAGCAGTTACCCCGGGAAAGAGACCCAGTACTTC
CASSYPGKETQYF
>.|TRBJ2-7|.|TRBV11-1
TGTGCCAGCAGCTTAGACGCAGGGTCTAACCACGAGCAGTACTTC
CASSLDAGSNHEQYF
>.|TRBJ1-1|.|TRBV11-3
TGTGCCAGCAGCTTAGCAGGGATGAACACTGAAGCTTTCTTT
CASSLAGMNTEAFF
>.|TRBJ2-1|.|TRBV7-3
TGTGCCAGCAGCTTAATTTCGACCCCCTCCGAGCAGTTCTTC
CASSLISTPSEQFF
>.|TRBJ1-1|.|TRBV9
TGTGCCAGCAGCGTAGCCTGGGGGGCGGGTGAAGCTTTCTTT
CASSVAWGAGEAFF
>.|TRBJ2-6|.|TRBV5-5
TGTGCCAGCAGTTCGGGTCTCAGCTCTGGGGCCAACGTCCTGACTTTC
CASSSGLSSGANVLTF
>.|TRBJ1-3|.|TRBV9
TGTGCCAGCAGCGTAGAGGCAGTAGGAAACACCATATATTTT
CASSVEAVGNTIYF
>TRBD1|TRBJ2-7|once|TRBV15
TGTGCCACCAGCAACAGGGGGCCTTCCTACGAGCAGTACTTC
CATSNRGPSYEQYF
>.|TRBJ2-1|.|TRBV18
TGTGCCAGCTCACCGCAGGGGGGGACCTCCTACAATGAGCAGTTCTTC
CASSPQGGTSYNEQFF
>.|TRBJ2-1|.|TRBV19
TGTGCCACCTTTCAGGCGAGAGAAAATGAGCAGTTCTTC
CATFQARENEQFF
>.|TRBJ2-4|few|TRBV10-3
TGTGCCATCAGCTCGTCGGGGGCCAAAAACATTCAGTACTTC
CAISSSGAKNIQYF
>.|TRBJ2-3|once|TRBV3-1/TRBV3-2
TGTGCCAGCAGCCAGGAGGGGGAGCGGACGACTAGCACAGATACGCAGTATTTT
CASSQEGERTTSTDTQYF
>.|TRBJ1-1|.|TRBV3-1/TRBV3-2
TGTGCCAGCAGCCAACGAACAGGGTTTAAAGCTTTCTTT
CASSQRTGFKAFF